Below are 16 T cell receptor beta chains sequenced from a single sample in a study of patients and donors after allogeneic stem cell transplantation. TCRdb passed the RT-PCR reads through MiXCR, listing each CDR3 protein once. Here the sample spans tens of thousands of distinct CDR3 sequences, about 30% being singletons. The specimen was blood, either unsorted or a sorted T cell fraction (not recorded which). These receptors originate from a human donor who was either an allogeneic HSCT recipient or a stem cell or donor lymphocyte infusion donor (not recorded which). It is not recorded whose cells these are; they may come from a transplant donor.

This clonotype turned up a few times. The chain couples TRBV27 to TRBJ2-3, with 11 nucleotides matching TRBD2. CDR3 length: 16 residues. J gave up 4 bases and V 2 bases, and 5 bases lay outside the gene matches. Germline-derived CDR1 and CDR2 are MNHEY and SMNVEV (reference sequence). The CDR3 protein is CASSLGSGGAADTQYF. The CDR3 DNA follows: TGTGCCAGCAGTTTAGGTAGCGGGGGGGCCGCAGATACGCAGTATTTT.

This clonotype was counted a few times. The V gene is TRBV20-1, the J gene TRBJ1-4; D not certain. Deletions cut 6 bases from V and 4 bases from J, with 12 bases between. From germline, CDR1 is DFQATT and CDR2 SNEGSKA (reference sequence). This CDR3 contains 13 residues. CDR3 protein: CSASGSLNEKLFF. CDR3 sequence (DNA): TGCAGTGCCTCGGGGAGTCTTAATGAAAAACTGTTTTTT.

In its sample, this clonotype was seen a few times. The rearrangement uses TRBV12-3 or TRBV12-4 and TRBJ1-5; possible D gene TRBD1, 6 bases. The CDR3 loop spans 13 amino acids. The V end lost 4 bases, the J end lost 7 bases, and 11 bases lay between the germline ends. The CDR3 nucleotides read TGTGCCAGCAGTTCAGGGGAGAGCCAGCCCCAGCATTTT. Translated, it gives CASSSGESQPQHF.

This clonotype was found a few times. The chain recombines TRBV5-5 with TRBJ1-1; unclear D gene. Trimming removed 2 bases at V and 0 bases at J, with 8 bases between. The germline gives CDR1 SGHKS, CDR2 YYEKEE (reference sequence). This CDR3 contains 14 residues. CDR3 loop: CASSFDGLNTEAFF. The CDR3 nucleotides are TGTGCCAGCAGCTTCGACGGACTGAACACTGAAGCTTTCTTT.

The rearrangement joins TRBV4-2 to TRBJ2-3; 15 bases align to TRBD2. This CDR3 region has 18 residues. Germline V gene data show CDR1 as LGHNA and CDR2 as YNFKEQ. J lost 1 base, V lost 4 bases, and 6 bases had no gene match. The CDR3 region has the DNA TGTGCCAGCAGCCGCGGACTAGCGGGGGGGCCGGGCACAGATACGCAGTATTTT. As protein: CASSRGLAGGPGTDTQYF.

This sequence joins TRBV20-1 and TRBJ1-1, with D perhaps TRBD1 (6 bases). CDR3 length: 12 amino acids. The germline V and J ends were trimmed by 5 bases and 7 bases, with 14 bases remaining between them. Germline V gives CDR1 DFQATT, CDR2 SNEGSKA (reference sequence). The DNA for the CDR3 is TGCAGTGCTGGGGGCCTGGAGGGTGAAGCTTTCTTT. Amino acids: CSAGGLEGEAFF.

This clonotype was counted a few times. J is TRBJ1-2 and V is TRBV12-5; 8 positions agree with TRBD1. The CDR3 is 13 residues long. Germline CDR1 LGHNT, CDR2 FRNRAP. V trimming: 7 bases; J trimming: 2 bases; junction bases outside the gene matches: 3. Here the CDR3 reads CASARTGNYGYTF. In DNA form, the CDR3 reads TGTGCTAGTGCCCGGACAGGGAACTATGGCTACACCTTC.

This clonotype was seen a few times. The V and J genes are TRBV29-1 and TRBJ1-1, with 7 bases that match TRBD1. V dropped 7 bases and J dropped 6; count of bases not matched to a gene: 2. Germline CDR1 is SQVTM and CDR2 is ANQGSEA. The CDR3 is 10 amino acids. This CDR3 is CSGGQAEAFF. Written as DNA, the CDR3 is TGCAGCGGTGGACAGGCTGAAGCTTTCTTT.

This clonotype was seen a few times. This chain connects TRBV28 to TRBJ2-3; D gene unclear. The CDR3 covers 14 residues. Germline CDR1 is MDHEN and CDR2 is SYDVKM. V shed 6 bases and J shed 1 base, with 11 bases lying between them. DNA of the CDR3: TGTGCCAGCAGGGGCTCTATTGGCACAGATACGCAGTATTTT. Translating it yields CASRGSIGTDTQYF.

V and J are TRBV28 and TRBJ1-5; possibly TRBD1 for D (5 bases). This CDR3 contains 14 residues. Germline CDR1 and CDR2: MDHEN and SYDVKM. Trimming pared 3 bases from V and 7 bases from J, leaving 13 bases between. CDR3 DNA: TGTGCCAGCAGTTTTAAAGGGGTGGGACAGCCCCAGCATTTT. It encodes CASSFKGVGQPQHF.

The chain employs TRBV28 and TRBJ2-7; D is possibly TRBD2 (6 bases). Trimming left V 6 bases short and J 3 bases short, with 21 bases between. This CDR3 spans 16 amino acids. Germline CDR1 reads MDHEN; CDR2 reads SYDVKM. The CDR3: CASSFGGRGDSYEQYV. CDR3 bases: TGTGCCAGCAGCTTCGGGGGACGGGGTGATAGCTACGAGCAGTACGTC.

The V and J genes are TRBV5-5 and TRBJ1-5, with D maybe TRBD1 (6 bases). This CDR3 spans 14 amino acids. CDR1 SGHKS and CDR2 YYEKEE come from the germline V gene (reference sequence). Trimming stripped 6 bases from V and 3 bases from J, with 13 bases between. CDR3 sequence (DNA): TGTGCCAGCATCCCCGGACAGCACAATCAGCCCCAGCATTTT. It encodes CASIPGQHNQPQHF.

This clonotype was counted a single time. The J gene is TRBJ1-5, the V gene TRBV20-1; 7 nucleotides match TRBD1. Per the germline V gene, CDR1 is DFQATT and CDR2 is SNEGSKA (reference sequence). V was pared by 1 base and J by 6 bases, with 9 bases of the junction left unmatched. This CDR3 region has 15 residues. CDR3 nucleotides: TGCAGTGCTAGAGGGAGACAGGGTTCGGGTCAGCCCCAGCATTTT. Protein: CSARGRQGSGQPQHF.

The genes are TRBV7-2 and TRBJ2-2, with 9 positions matching TRBD1. This CDR3 has 14 amino acids. The V and J ends lost 5 bases and 8 bases, in that order; junction bases with no gene match: 6. From germline, CDR1 is SGHTA and CDR2 FQGNSA. The CDR3 is CASSPTGGAGELFF. The CDR3 DNA reads as TGTGCCAGCAGCCCGACAGGGGGAGCGGGGGAGCTGTTTTTT.

This clonotype has more than one count but fewer than ten. V gene TRBV4-2 combines with J gene TRBJ1-2; D gene uncertain. This CDR3 is 11 amino acids long. Germline loops: CDR1 LGHNA, CDR2 YNFKEQ. The V end lost 9 bases, the J end lost 6 bases, and 11 bases lay between the germline ends. CDR3 nucleotide sequence: TGTGCCAGGGCCAGCGCCCATGGCTACACCTTC. The encoded protein is CARASAHGYTF.

The chain combines TRBV12-3 or TRBV12-4 with TRBJ1-5; possibly TRBD1 for D (6 bases). The CDR3 contains 15 residues. Trimming removed 4 bases at V and 4 bases at J, with 14 bases between. CDR3 sequence (DNA): TGTGCCAGCAGTTCGGGGGGGCGAGGGAATCAGCCCCAGCATTTT. The encoded protein is CASSSGGRGNQPQHF.